This T cell receptor beta chain originates from a study of T cells after posttransplantation cyclophosphamide. Clones were sequenced by immunoSEQ multiplex PCR, and TCRdb holds only the in-frame ones, with some missing. Counted here are some 49,000 clones, almost 95% occurring once; the ten biggest clones make up around 3%. CDR1 is SQVTM, CDR2 ANQGSEA, per germline. Trimming cost V 6 bases and J 0 bases, with 15 bases left between them. The CDR3 is made up of 15 amino acids. Overall study findings and caveats: TRB overlap between skin or GI tissue T cells and blood was limited. Recipient CMV seropositivity and CMV reactivation strongly tracked TRB clonality.

Only one count was recorded for this clone. What it binds is unknown. Material: PBMCs. The chain uses TRBV29-1 and TRBJ1-5; tentative D call: TRBD1 (5 bases). The sequence was collected from a woman aged 45-59 years in good health and a related stem cell transplant donor. The CDR3 nucleotides are TGCAGCGTCCTAATGGGGCTTAATAGCAATCAGCCCCAGCATTTT. Protein sequence: CSVLMGLNSNQPQHF.